The present entry profiles one T cell receptor (beta chain) with its context. The antigen remains unidentified. TCRdb's copy holds only in-frame clones and misses some; the assay was immunoSEQ multiplex PCR. The table includes around 150,000 clones, roughly 90% detected once. The sample belongs to a study of T cell responses to AZD1222 COVID-19 vaccine. Overall study results and limits: The donor group comprised mostly white British people and more females; the analysis possibly underestimated clonal diversity. Spike as a whole was targeted by vaccine-associated CD4 TCRs, dominant at 160-218 and 743-854. Researchers took repertoire samples only after the peak T cell response had come.

In germline, CDR1 is SGHRS, CDR2 YFSETQ. CDR3 length equals 15 residues. The ends lost 4 bases at V and 3 bases at J; junction bases unmatched: 4. V is TRBV5-1 and J is TRBJ2-5; 12 bases are shared with TRBD2. This clonotype originated in an adult who received the AZD1222 COVID-19 vaccine. This material consisted of peripheral blood, taken 28 days after the second AZD1222 dose. DNA for the CDR3: TGCGCCAGCAGCCCGACTAGCGGGGGCGAAGAGACCCAGTACTTC. Translation: CASSPTSGGEETQYF.